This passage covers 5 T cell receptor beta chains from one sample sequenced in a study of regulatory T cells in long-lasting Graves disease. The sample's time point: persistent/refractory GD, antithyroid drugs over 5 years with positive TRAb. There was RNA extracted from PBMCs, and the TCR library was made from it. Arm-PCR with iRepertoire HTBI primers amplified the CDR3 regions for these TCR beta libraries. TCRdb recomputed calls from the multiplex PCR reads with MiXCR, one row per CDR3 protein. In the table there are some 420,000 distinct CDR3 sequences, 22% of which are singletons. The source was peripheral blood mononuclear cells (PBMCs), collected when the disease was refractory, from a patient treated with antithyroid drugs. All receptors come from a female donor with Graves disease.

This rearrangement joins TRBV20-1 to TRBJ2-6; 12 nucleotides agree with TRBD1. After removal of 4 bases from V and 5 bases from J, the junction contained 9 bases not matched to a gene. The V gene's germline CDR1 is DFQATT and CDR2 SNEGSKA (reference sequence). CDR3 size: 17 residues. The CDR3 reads CSAITGQGAIRANVLTF. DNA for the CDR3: TGCAGTGCTATCACGGGACAGGGGGCAATAAGGGCCAACGTCCTGACTTTC.

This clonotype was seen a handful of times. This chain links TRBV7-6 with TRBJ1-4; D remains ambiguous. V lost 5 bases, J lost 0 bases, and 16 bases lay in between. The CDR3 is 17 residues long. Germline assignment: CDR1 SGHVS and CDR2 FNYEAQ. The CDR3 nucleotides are TGTGCCAGCAGCGAACGGTCCCCGGAGGCAACTAATGAAAAACTGTTTTTT. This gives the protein CASSERSPEATNEKLFF.

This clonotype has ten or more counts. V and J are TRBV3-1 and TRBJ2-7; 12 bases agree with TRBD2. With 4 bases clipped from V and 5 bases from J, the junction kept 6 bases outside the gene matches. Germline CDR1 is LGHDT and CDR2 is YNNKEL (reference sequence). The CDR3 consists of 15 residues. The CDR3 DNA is TGTGCCAGCAGCCGAAGGACTAGCGGGACCCACGAGCAGTACTTC. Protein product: CASSRRTSGTHEQYF.

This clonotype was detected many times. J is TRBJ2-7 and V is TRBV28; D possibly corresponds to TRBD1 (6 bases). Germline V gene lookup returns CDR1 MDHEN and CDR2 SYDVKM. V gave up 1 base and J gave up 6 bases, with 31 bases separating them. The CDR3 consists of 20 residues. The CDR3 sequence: CASSLFRRGGTSPIVGEQYF. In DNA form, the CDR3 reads TGTGCCAGCAGTTTATTTCGGCGCGGTGGGACATCACCGATCGTAGGCGAGCAGTACTTC.

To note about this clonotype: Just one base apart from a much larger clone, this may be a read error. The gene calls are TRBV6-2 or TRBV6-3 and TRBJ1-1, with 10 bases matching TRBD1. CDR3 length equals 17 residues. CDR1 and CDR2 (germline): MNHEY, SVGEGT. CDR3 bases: TGTACCAGCAGATCCCGACAGGGGGCGATTTCGGCCACTGAAGCTTTCTTT. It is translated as CTSRSRQGAISATEAFF.